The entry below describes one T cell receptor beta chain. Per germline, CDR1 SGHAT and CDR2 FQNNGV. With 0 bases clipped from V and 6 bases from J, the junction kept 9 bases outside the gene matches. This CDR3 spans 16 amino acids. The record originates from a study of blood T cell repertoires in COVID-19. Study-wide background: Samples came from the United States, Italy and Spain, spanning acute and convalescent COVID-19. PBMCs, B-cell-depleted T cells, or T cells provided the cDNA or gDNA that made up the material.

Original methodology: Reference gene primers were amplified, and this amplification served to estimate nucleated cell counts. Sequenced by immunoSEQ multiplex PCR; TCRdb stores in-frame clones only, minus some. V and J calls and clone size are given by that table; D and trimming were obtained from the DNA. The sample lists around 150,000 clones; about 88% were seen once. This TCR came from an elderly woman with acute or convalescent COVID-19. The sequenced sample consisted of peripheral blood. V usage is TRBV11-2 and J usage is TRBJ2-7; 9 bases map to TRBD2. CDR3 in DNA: TGTGCCAGCAGCTTAGATCAGGGCGGGAGGGCAGGCGAGCAGTACTTC. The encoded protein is CASSLDQGGRAGEQYF.